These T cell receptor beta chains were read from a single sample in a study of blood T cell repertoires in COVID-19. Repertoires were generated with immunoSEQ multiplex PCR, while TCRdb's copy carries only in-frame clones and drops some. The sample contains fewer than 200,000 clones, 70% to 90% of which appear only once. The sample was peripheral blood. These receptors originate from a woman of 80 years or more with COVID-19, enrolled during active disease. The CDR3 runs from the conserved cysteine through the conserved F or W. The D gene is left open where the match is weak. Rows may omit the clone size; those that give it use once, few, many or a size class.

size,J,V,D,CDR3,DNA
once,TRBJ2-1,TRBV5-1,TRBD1,CASSSTTGGEQFF,TGCGCCAGCAGCTCAACGACAGGGGGTGAGCAGTTCTTC
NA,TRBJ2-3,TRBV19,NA,CASSIESGADTQYF,TGTGCCAGTAGTATAGAATCAGGGGCAGATACGCAGTATTTT
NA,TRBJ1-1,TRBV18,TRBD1,CASSPTGTGVTEAFF,TGTGCCAGCTCACCTACCGGGACAGGGGTCACTGAAGCTTTCTTT
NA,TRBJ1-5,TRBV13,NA,CASSSPRQDHLYNQPQHF,TGTGCCAGCAGTTCCCCGCGACAGGACCACCTTTACAATCAGCCCCAGCATTTT
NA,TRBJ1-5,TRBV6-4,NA,CASRLNQPQHF,TGTGCCAGCAGGCTAAATCAGCCCCAGCATTTT
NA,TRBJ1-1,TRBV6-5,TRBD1,CASSFQGVNTEAFF,TGTGCCAGCAGCTTTCAGGGGGTTAACACTGAAGCTTTCTTT
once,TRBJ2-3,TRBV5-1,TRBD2,CASSSGGLSDTQYF,TGCGCCAGCAGTTCGGGGGGTCTTTCTGATACGCAGTATTTT
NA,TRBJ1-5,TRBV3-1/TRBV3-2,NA,CASSQGGGVPQHF,TGTGCCAGCAGCCAAGGCGGGGGTGTGCCCCAGCATTTT
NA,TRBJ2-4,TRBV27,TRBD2,CASSLSSQRGKNIQYF,TGTGCCAGCAGTTTATCGAGCCAGCGGGGAAAAAACATTCAGTACTTC
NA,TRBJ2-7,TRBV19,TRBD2,CASSIRTSGSRTYEQYF,TGTGCCAGTAGTATTAGGACTAGCGGGAGTAGAACCTACGAGCAGTACTTC
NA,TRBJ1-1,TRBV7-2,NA,CASSLGGTGILGAFF,TGTGCCAGCAGCTTAGGGGGCACTGGTATTCTGGGGGCTTTCTTT
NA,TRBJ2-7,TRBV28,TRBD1,CASSRTGGYSSYEQYF,TGTGCCAGCAGTAGGACAGGGGGTTACAGCTCCTACGAGCAGTACTTC
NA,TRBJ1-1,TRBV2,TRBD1,CASGRGRATEAFF,TGTGCCAGCGGAAGGGGGCGGGCCACTGAAGCTTTCTTT
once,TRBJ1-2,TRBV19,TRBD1,CASSRTGLKAEGYTF,TGTGCCAGTAGTAGGACAGGGTTGAAGGCGGAGGGCTACACCTTC
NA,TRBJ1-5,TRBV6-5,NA,CASKGSGQPQHF,TGTGCCAGCAAAGGGAGCGGCCAGCCCCAGCATTTT
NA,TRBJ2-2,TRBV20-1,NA,CSARAPGELFF,TGCAGTGCTAGGGCACCCGGGGAGCTGTTTTTT
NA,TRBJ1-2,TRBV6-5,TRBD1,CASRTGAGGYTF,TGTGCCAGCCGGACAGGGGCAGGCGGCTACACCTTC
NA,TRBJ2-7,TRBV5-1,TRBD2,CASSLVGTSGVEQYF,TGCGCCAGCAGCTTGGTCGGGACTAGCGGTGTCGAGCAGTACTTC
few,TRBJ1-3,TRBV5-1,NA,CASGPTGGGNTIYF,TGCGCCAGCGGACCGACAGGAGGTGGAAACACCATATATTTT
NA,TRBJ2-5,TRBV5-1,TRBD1,CASSFGTAKGETQYF,TGCGCCAGCAGCTTCGGGACAGCGAAAGGAGAGACCCAGTACTTC
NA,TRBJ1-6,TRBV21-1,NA,CASSKVGRIIQPLHF,TGTGCCAGCAGCAAAGTGGGGAGAATAATTCAACCCCTCCACTTT
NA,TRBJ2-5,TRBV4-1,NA,CASSQDKGAGRETQYF,TGCGCCAGCAGCCAAGATAAAGGCGCGGGCAGGGAGACCCAGTACTTC
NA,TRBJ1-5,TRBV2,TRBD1,CASSEWTGVNQPQHF,TGTGCCAGCAGTGAATGGACAGGGGTCAATCAGCCCCAGCATTTT
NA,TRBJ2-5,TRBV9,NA,CASSPRASGYQETQYF,TGTGCCAGCAGCCCACGGGCAAGCGGGTACCAAGAGACCCAGTACTTC
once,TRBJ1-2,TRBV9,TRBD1,CASSVAGGERYTF,TGTGCCAGCAGCGTAGCAGGGGGCGAACGCTACACCTTC
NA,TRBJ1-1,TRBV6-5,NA,CASNRQVLGEEAFF,TGTGCCAGCAATCGACAGGTCTTAGGAGAAGAAGCTTTCTTT
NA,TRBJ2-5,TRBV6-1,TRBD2,CASSDGLAGQETQYF,TGTGCCAGCAGTGATGGACTAGCGGGACAAGAGACCCAGTACTTC
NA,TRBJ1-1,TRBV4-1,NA,CASSPPGISGPAFF,TGCGCCAGCAGCCCCCCCGGGATTTCGGGCCCAGCTTTCTTT
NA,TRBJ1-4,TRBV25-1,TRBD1,CASSLPQGGEKLFF,TGTGCCAGCAGTCTCCCCCAGGGGGGCGAAAAACTGTTTTTT
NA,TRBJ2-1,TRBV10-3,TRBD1,CAIRGGGPYNEQFF,TGTGCCATCAGAGGGGGCGGGCCGTACAATGAGCAGTTCTTC
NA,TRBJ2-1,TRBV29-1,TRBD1,CSVVGGTGANEQFF,TGCAGCGTTGTGGGGGGGACAGGGGCCAATGAGCAGTTCTTC
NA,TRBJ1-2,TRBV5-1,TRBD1,CASSVGGAGYTF,TGCGCCAGCAGCGTAGGGGGCGCGGGCTACACCTTC
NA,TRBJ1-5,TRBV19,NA,CASSQGQPQHF,TGTGCCAGTAGCCAGGGGCAGCCCCAGCATTTT
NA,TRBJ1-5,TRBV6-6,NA,CASLGMGSRGQPQHF,TGTGCCAGCCTAGGTATGGGGTCCCGGGGGCAGCCCCAGCATTTT
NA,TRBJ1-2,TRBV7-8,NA,CASSRTRQAARYGYTF,TGTGCCAGCAGCCGAACTCGACAGGCGGCCCGGTATGGCTACACCTTC
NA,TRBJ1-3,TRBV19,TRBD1,CASRMEGARGNTIYF,TGTGCCAGTAGGATGGAGGGGGCTAGAGGAAACACCATATATTTT
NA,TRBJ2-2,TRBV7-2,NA,CASSLPLGHQNTGELFF,TGTGCCAGCAGCCTCCCGTTGGGACACCAGAACACCGGGGAGCTGTTTTTT
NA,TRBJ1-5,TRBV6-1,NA,CASSEWQRSNQPQHF,TGTGCCAGCAGTGAATGGCAGCGGAGCAATCAGCCCCAGCATTTT
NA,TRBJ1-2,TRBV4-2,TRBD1,CASSQAGTALNYGYTF,TGTGCCAGCAGCCAAGCGGGGACAGCATTAAACTATGGCTACACCTTC
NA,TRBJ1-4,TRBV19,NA,CASSMSGDGGEKLFF,TGTGCCAGTAGTATGTCAGGGGATGGGGGCGAAAAACTGTTTTTT
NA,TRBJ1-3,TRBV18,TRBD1,CASSPPRSGTGSSGNTIYF,TGTGCCAGCTCACCGCCCAGAAGCGGGACAGGTTCCTCTGGAAACACCATATATTTT
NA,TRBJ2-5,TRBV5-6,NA,CASSLGRQETQYF,TGTGCCAGCAGCTTGGGTAGACAAGAGACCCAGTACTTC
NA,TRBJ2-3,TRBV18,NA,CASSSLDTQYF,TGTGCCAGCTCGAGCCTGGATACGCAGTATTTT
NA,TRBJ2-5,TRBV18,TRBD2,CASSPFSGLQETQYF,TGTGCCAGCTCACCGTTTAGCGGGCTCCAAGAGACCCAGTACTTC
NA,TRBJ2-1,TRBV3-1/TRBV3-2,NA,CASSQNSGFNEQFF,TGTGCCAGCAGCCAAAATAGCGGCTTCAATGAGCAGTTCTTC
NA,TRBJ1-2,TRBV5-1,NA,CASSLEGRESRYGYTF,TGCGCCAGCAGCTTGGAGGGACGGGAGTCCCGCTATGGCTACACCTTC
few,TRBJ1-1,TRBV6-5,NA,CASRPQGISAFF,TGTGCCAGCAGGCCCCAGGGAATATCGGCTTTCTTT
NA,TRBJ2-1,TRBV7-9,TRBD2,CASSSIAGNNEQFF,TGTGCCAGCAGCTCTATAGCGGGAAACAATGAGCAGTTCTTC